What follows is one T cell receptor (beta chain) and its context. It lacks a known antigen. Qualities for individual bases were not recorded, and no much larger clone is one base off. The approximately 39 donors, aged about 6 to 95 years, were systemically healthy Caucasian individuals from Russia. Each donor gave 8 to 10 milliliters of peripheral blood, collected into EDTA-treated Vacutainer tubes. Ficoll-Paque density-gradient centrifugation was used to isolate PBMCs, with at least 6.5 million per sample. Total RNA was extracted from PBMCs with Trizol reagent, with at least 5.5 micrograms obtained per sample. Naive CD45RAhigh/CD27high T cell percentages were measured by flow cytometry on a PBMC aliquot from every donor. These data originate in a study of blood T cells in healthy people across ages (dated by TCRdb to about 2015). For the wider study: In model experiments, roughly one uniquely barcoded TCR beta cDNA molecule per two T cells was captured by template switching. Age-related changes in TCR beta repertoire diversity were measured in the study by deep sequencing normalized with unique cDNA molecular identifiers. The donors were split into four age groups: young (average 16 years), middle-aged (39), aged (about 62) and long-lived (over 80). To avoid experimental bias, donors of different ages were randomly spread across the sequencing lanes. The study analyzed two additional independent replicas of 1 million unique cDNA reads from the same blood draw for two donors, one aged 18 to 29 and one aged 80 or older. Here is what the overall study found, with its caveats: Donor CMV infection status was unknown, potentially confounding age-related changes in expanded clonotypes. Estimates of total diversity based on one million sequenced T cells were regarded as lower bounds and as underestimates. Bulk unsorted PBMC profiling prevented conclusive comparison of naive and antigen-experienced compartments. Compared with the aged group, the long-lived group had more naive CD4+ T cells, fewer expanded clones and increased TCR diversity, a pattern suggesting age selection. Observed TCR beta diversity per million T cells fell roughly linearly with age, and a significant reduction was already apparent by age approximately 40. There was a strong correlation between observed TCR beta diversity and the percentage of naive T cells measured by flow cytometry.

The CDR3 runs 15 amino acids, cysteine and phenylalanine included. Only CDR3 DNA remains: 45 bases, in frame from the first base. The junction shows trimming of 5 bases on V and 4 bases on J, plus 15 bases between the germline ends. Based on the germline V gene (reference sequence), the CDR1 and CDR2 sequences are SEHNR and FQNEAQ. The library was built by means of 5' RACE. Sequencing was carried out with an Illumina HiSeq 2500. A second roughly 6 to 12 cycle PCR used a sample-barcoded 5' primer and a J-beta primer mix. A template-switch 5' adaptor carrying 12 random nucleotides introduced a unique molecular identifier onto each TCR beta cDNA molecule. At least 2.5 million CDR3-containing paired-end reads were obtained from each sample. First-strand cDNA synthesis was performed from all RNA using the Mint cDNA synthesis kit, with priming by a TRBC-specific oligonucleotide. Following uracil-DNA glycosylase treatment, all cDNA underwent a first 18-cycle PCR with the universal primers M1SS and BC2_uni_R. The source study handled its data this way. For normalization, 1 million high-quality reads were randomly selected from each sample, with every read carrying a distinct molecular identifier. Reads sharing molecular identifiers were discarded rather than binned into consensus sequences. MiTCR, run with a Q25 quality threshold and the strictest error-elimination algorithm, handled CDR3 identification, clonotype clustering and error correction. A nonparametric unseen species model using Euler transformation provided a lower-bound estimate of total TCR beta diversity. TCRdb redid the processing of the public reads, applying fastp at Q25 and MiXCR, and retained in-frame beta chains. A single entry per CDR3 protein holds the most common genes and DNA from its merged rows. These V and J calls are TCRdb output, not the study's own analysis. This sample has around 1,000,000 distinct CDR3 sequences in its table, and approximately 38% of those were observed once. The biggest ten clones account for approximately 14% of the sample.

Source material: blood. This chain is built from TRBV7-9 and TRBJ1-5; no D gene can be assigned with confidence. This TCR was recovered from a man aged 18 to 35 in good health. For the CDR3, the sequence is CASSPNVAENQPQHF. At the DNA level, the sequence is TGTGCCAGCAGCCCCAATGTGGCGGAGAATCAGCCCCAGCATTTT.